This passage covers 29 T cell receptor beta chains from one sample sequenced in a study of CD8 T cells in Susac syndrome. It was with random hexamers that about 0.45 to 1 ug RNA was reverse transcribed. TCRdb analysed the immunoSEQ multiplex PCR reads with MiXCR anew, one entry per CDR3 protein. The data hold more than 80,000 distinct CDR3 sequences, with approximately 93% observed a single time. The sample consisted of CD8+ T cells from PBMCs. These receptors all come from a human donor with Susac syndrome.

In this sample, this clonotype turned up a few times. The chain employs TRBV7-6 and TRBJ1-5; D is uncertain. CDR1 and CDR2 from the germline V gene are SGHVS and FNYEAQ. V was pared by 1 base and J by 2 bases, with 9 bases between. The CDR3 sequence is 15 residues long. CDR3: CASSLEVAGNQPQHF. In nucleotides, the CDR3 is TGTGCCAGCAGCTTAGAGGTGGCCGGCAATCAGCCCCAGCATTTT.

The rearrangement joins TRBV4-3 to TRBJ1-2; a weak D match, TRBD1 (6 bases). The germline CDR1 and CDR2 sequences are LGHNA and YSLEER. The CDR3 is made up of 14 amino acids. V shed 1 base and J shed 6 bases, with 12 bases lying between them. The CDR3 region has the DNA TGCGCCAGCAGCCAAGGCAGGGGCGGAAATGGCTACACCTTC. It specifies CASSQGRGGNGYTF.

The rearrangement links TRBV12-5 to TRBJ1-1; D perhaps matches TRBD1 (6 bases). The V end was cut by 6 bases, the J end by 6 bases, with 11 bases between. Germline V gene data show CDR1 as LGHNT and CDR2 as FRNRAP. This CDR3 is 12 amino acids long. CDR3 sequence: CASGPTGSEAFF. CDR3 nucleotides: TGTGCTAGTGGCCCTACAGGGTCTGAAGCTTTCTTT. The full variable domain, rest sourced from reference TRBV12-5 and TRBJ1-1, is DARVTQTPRHKVTEMGQEVTMRCQPILGHNTVFWYRQTMMQGLELLAYFRNRAPLDDSGMPKDRFSAEMPDATLATLKIQPSEPRDSAVYFCASGPTGSEAFFGQGTRLTVV.

As to this clonotype: An end of the junction does not agree with germline; a read error may underlie this. The V gene is TRBV6-5, the J gene TRBJ2-3; the match to TRBD2 covers 8 bases. Per germline, CDR1 MNHEY and CDR2 SVGAGI. The CDR3 has 13 amino acids. The CDR3: CASSSYSGEWIAF. The CDR3, as DNA: TGTGCCAGCAGTTCCTATAGCGGGGAGTGGATCGCTTTT.

The genes are TRBV25-1 and TRBJ1-6, with D unresolved. In germline, CDR1 is MGHDK, CDR2 SYGVNS. The length of the CDR3 is 14 residues. Trimming took 7 bases from V and 13 from J, leaving 20 bases between them. CDR3 bases: TGTGCCAGCACCCCATCGGGCCCCCACTCGCCCCTCCACTTT. Its protein is CASTPSGPHSPLHF.

V usage is TRBV29-1 and J usage is TRBJ2-1; the D is unclear. The CDR3 runs to 8 residues. Between the trimmed V and J ends, which lost 6 bases and 6 bases, there was a span of 0 bases. The germline V gene has CDR1 SQVTM and CDR2 ANQGSEA. The CDR3 DNA reads TGCAGCGTCAATGAGCAGTTCTTC. Residues: CSVNEQFF.

CDR3 loop: CASSHGLAGIRDTQYF. CDR3 DNA: TGCGCCAGCAGTCACGGACTAGCGGGGATTAGAGATACGCAGTATTTT. J is TRBJ2-3 and V is TRBV5-1, with TRBD2 matching 12 bases. Germline trimming cut 5 bases from V and 5 bases from J; bases unmatched to any gene: 9. Germline V gene data show CDR1 as SGHRS and CDR2 as YFSETQ. This CDR3 is built from 16 residues.

The chain has TRBV20-1 and TRBJ1-1, with D perhaps matching TRBD1 (6 bases). V was clipped by 3 bases and J by 2 bases, with 10 bases between them. The CDR3 covers 13 residues. Germline V gene data show CDR1 as DFQATT and CDR2 as SNEGSKA (reference sequence). CDR3 in DNA: TGCAGTGCTAGCCGAGGGGGAAACACTGAAGCTTTCTTT. Amino acid sequence: CSASRGGNTEAFF.

The genes are TRBV27 and TRBJ2-7; the D gene is possibly TRBD2 (6 bases). The CDR3 is 14 amino acids. Germline V gene data show CDR1 as MNHEY and CDR2 as SMNVEV (reference sequence). Trimming removed 3 bases at V and 6 bases at J, with 15 bases between. CDR3 DNA sequence: TGTGCCAGCAGTTTGGGCACCACCGGGGGCGAGCAGTACTTC. Its protein is CASSLGTTGGEQYF.

V gene TRBV6-2 or TRBV6-3 combines with J gene TRBJ1-1, with 11 nucleotides matching TRBD1. CDR3 length: 18 residues. Germline assignment: CDR1 MNHEY and CDR2 SVGEGT. J was trimmed by 0 bases and V by 5 bases; bases with no gene match: 11. CDR3 sequence: CASSRPGQGVWMNTEAFF. CDR3 nucleotide sequence: TGTGCCAGCAGTCGCCCGGGACAGGGGGTTTGGATGAACACTGAAGCTTTCTTT.

The chain couples TRBV9 to TRBJ2-6; tentatively, D is TRBD1 (5 bases). V lost 7 bases, J lost 2 bases, and 10 bases lay in between. This CDR3 comprises 14 residues. Germline CDR1 SGDLS, CDR2 YYNGEE. The CDR3 loop is CASQGLPGANVLTF. DNA for the CDR3: TGTGCCAGCCAGGGTCTCCCTGGGGCCAACGTCCTGACTTTC.

This chain uses TRBV27 with TRBJ1-2, with D possibly TRBD1 on 6 matching bases. Germline V CDR1 and CDR2: MNHEY, SMNVEV (reference sequence). CDR3 length: 14 residues. Trimming removed 5 bases from V and 2 bases from J, with 12 bases in between. This chain's CDR3 is CASSQGSSNYGYTF. DNA for the CDR3: TGTGCCAGCAGTCAGGGGTCGTCGAACTATGGCTACACCTTC.

The chain combines TRBV27 with TRBJ2-2; tentatively, D is TRBD1 (6 bases). V was trimmed by 3 bases and J by 1 base, leaving 6 bases between them. Germline V gene lookup returns CDR1 MNHEY and CDR2 SMNVEV (reference sequence). The CDR3 has 14 amino acids. DNA for the CDR3: TGTGCCAGCAGTTTGACAGGGAACACCGGGGAGCTGTTTTTT. Translation: CASSLTGNTGELFF.

The chain joins TRBV12-3 or TRBV12-4 to TRBJ2-5; D unresolved. V lost 3 bases to trimming and J lost 5 bases, with 10 bases between them. This CDR3 spans 13 amino acids. CDR3 DNA: TGTGCCAGCAGTTTTCTGGGTACCGAGACCCAGTACTTC. Translating it yields CASSFLGTETQYF.

J is TRBJ2-3 and V is TRBV9; D call uncertain. Trimming stripped 1 base from V and 0 bases from J, with 9 bases between. The CDR3 contains 15 residues. Germline-derived CDR1 and CDR2 are SGDLS and YYNGEE. The CDR3 region is CASSVSGRSTDTQYF. Written as DNA, the CDR3 is TGTGCCAGCAGCGTATCTGGCAGGAGCACAGATACGCAGTATTTT.

This chain joins TRBV7-9 and TRBJ1-2; TRBD1 aligns across 10 bases. The CDR3 runs 16 residues. The V gene end was trimmed by 0 bases and the J gene end by 2 bases; junction bases not matched to a gene: 3. Germline values: CDR1 SEHNR, CDR2 FQNEAQ (reference sequence). The CDR3 loop is CASSLAPGQGNYGYTF. CDR3 nucleotides: TGTGCCAGCAGCTTAGCCCCGGGACAGGGGAACTATGGCTACACCTTC.

The chain carries TRBV20-1 and TRBJ1-6; maybe TRBD1 (5 bases). Germline V CDR1 and CDR2: DFQATT, SNEGSKA (reference sequence). Trimming took off 3 bases at V and 10 bases at J, with 13 bases between the two ends. The CDR3 covers 13 residues. The CDR3 DNA sequence: TGCAGTGCTAGCGGGGACTCTGGGTCACCCCTCCACTTT. It encodes CSASGDSGSPLHF.

V is TRBV9 and J is TRBJ1-4; weak D call: TRBD1 (5 bases). The CDR3 consists of 15 residues. Germline V gene lookup returns CDR1 SGDLS and CDR2 YYNGEE. V was clipped by 0 bases and J by 12 bases, with 18 bases between them. In DNA form, the CDR3 reads TGTGCCAGCAGCGTAGCCGGGACCTGGAATGAGGAACTGTTTTTT. Translation: CASSVAGTWNEELFF. Filled out from reference TRBV9 and TRBJ1-4, the complete variable domain reads DSGVTQTPKHLITATGQRVTLRCSPRSGDLSVYWYQQSLDQGLQFLIQYYNGEERAKGNILERFSAQQFPDLHSELNLSSLELGDSALYFCASSVAGTWNEELFFGSGTQLSVL.

V usage is TRBV13 and J usage is TRBJ2-5; D might be TRBD1 (6 bases). Germline-derived CDR1 and CDR2 are PRHDT and FYEKMQ (reference sequence). The V and J ends lost 4 bases and 1 base respectively, with 10 bases between them. The CDR3 loop spans 14 amino acids. CDR3 DNA sequence: TGTGCCAGCAGCTCGCAGGGGCGCCAAGAGACCCAGTACTTC. Its protein product is CASSSQGRQETQYF.

V gene TRBV9 combines with J gene TRBJ2-7, with D maybe TRBD1 (5 bases). Per germline, CDR1 SGDLS and CDR2 YYNGEE. The CDR3 totals 14 residues. Trimming removed 0 bases from V and 1 base from J, with 8 bases in between. The chain's CDR3 is CASSVGSGSYEQYF. CDR3 nucleotides: TGTGCCAGCAGCGTAGGGTCAGGGTCCTACGAGCAGTACTTC.

The chain carries TRBV9 and TRBJ1-6; TRBD1 might be the D (6 bases). CDR1 and CDR2 from the germline V gene are SGDLS and YYNGEE. V lost 7 bases, J lost 5 bases, and 13 bases lay in between. CDR3 length: 14 residues. The chain's CDR3 is CASQGGGNNSPLHF. Written as DNA, the CDR3 is TGTGCCAGCCAAGGGGGTGGGAATAATTCACCCCTCCACTTT.

The DNA of the CDR3 is TGCAGTGCTGATCCCCCTTGGGTGGTCGAGCAGTTCTTC. As protein: CSADPPWVVEQFF. This chain links TRBV20-1 with TRBJ2-1; D ambiguous. This CDR3 is 13 amino acids long. Trimming shortened V by 5 bases and J by 10 bases, and 18 bases separated the two germline ends. CDR1 DFQATT and CDR2 SNEGSKA come from the germline V gene (reference sequence).

The chain links TRBV7-9 to TRBJ2-3; 9 bases match TRBD2. V lost 5 bases, J lost 2 bases, and 8 bases stayed unmatched. CDR3 length equals 16 residues. The germline V gene has CDR1 SEHNR and CDR2 FQNEAQ (reference sequence). The CDR3 protein is CASSPGLARTTDTQYF. The CDR3 DNA is TGTGCCAGCAGCCCCGGACTAGCGCGGACCACAGATACGCAGTATTTT.

The CDR3 loop is CASSTGAGTGELFF. In DNA, the CDR3 is TGTGCCAGCAGTACAGGGGCGGGCACCGGGGAGCTGTTTTTT. The V gene is TRBV27, the J gene TRBJ2-2, with TRBD1 matching over 7 bases. Germline loops: CDR1 MNHEY, CDR2 SMNVEV (reference sequence). Unmatched junction bases numbered 4, after V lost 5 bases and J lost 4 bases. The CDR3 has 14 amino acids.

This clonotype has only one observation. CDR3 amino acids: CASSGGDNEQFF. As DNA, the CDR3 is TGTGCCAGCAGTGGGGGGGACAATGAGCAGTTCTTC. The chain links TRBV12-3 or TRBV12-4 to TRBJ2-1, with 7 positions matching TRBD2. J lost 5 bases, V lost 5 bases, and 0 bases had no gene match. This CDR3 has 12 residues.

The chain employs TRBV27 and TRBJ2-3; D perhaps matches TRBD2 (5 bases). This CDR3 has 13 residues. The germline CDR1 and CDR2 sequences are MNHEY and SMNVEV (reference sequence). V lost 7 bases, J lost 5 bases, and 13 bases lay in between. The CDR3, as DNA: TGTGCCAGCACCAAAAAACGGGGAGATACGCAGTATTTT. Residues: CASTKKRGDTQYF.

This rearrangement joins TRBV20-1 to TRBJ1-4; 8 bases match TRBD1. V gave up 0 bases and J gave up 6 bases; unmatched junction bases: 6. The CDR3 is made up of 15 amino acids. The V gene's germline CDR1 is DFQATT and CDR2 SNEGSKA (reference sequence). CDR3 sequence: CSARDPGGLYEKLFF. CDR3 nucleotides: TGCAGTGCTAGAGACCCAGGGGGCCTATATGAAAAACTGTTTTTT.

V gene TRBV5-1 combines with J gene TRBJ2-1, with unresolved D. V lost 4 bases and J lost 1, with 12 bases in between. This CDR3 has 15 residues. In germline, CDR1 is SGHRS, CDR2 YFSETQ. CDR3 loop: CASSKTTDSYNEQFF. The CDR3 nucleotides are TGCGCCAGCAGCAAAACTACAGATTCCTACAATGAGCAGTTCTTC.

CDR3 in amino acids: CASSPGQGELFF. The DNA of the CDR3 is TGTGCCAGCAGCCCGGGACAGGGGGAGCTGTTTTTT. The V call is TRBV7-9, the J call TRBJ2-2, with 7 bases aligning to TRBD1. From germline, CDR1 is SEHNR and CDR2 FQNEAQ (reference sequence). The CDR3 runs to 12 residues. J lost 8 bases, V lost 5 bases, and 2 bases had no gene match.